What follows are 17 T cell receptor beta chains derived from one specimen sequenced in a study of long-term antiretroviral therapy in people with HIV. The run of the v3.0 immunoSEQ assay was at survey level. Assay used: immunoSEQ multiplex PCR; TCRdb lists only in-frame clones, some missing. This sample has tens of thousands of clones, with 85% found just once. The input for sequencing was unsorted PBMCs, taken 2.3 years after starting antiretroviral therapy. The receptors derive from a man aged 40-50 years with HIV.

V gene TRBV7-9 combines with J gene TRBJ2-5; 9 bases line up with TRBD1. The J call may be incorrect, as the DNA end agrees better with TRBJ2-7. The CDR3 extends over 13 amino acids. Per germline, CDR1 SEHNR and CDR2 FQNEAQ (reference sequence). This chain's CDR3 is CASSLPTGGEQYF. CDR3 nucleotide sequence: TGTGCCAGCAGCTTACCGACAGGGGGCGAGCAGTACTTC.

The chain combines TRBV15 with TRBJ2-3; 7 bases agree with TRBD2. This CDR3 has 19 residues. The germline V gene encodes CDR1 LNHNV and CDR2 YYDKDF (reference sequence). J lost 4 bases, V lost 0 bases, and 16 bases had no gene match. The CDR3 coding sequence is TGTGCCACCAGCAGAGAACCCCCGTTAGGACTAGATGGCGCAGATACGCAGTATTTT. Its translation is CATSREPPLGLDGADTQYF.

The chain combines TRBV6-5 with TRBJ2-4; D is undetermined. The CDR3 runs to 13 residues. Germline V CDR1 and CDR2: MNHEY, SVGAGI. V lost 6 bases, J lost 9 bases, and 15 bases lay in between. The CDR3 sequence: CASRPPGESIQYF. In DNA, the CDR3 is TGTGCCAGCAGACCCCCCGGAGAATCCATTCAGTACTTC.

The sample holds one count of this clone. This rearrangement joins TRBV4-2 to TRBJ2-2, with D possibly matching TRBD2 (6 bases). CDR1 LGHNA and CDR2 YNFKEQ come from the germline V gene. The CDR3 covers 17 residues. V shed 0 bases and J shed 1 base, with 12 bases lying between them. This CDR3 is CASSQDGIAENTGELFF. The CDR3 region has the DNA TGTGCCAGCAGCCAAGATGGGATAGCGGAGAACACCGGGGAGCTGTTTTTT.

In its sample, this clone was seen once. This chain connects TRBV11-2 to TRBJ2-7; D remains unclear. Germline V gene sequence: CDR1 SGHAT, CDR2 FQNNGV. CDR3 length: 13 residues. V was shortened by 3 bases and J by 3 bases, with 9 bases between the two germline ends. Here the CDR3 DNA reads TGTGCCAGCAGCTTGCTACAGAGCTACGAGCAGTACTTC. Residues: CASSLLQSYEQYF.

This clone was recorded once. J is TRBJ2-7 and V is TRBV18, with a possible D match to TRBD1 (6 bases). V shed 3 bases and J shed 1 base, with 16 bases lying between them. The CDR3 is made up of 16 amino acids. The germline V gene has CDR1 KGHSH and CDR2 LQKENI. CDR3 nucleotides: TGTGCCAGCTCACCCATACAGGGCTACACATCCTACGAGCAGTACTTC. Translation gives CASSPIQGYTSYEQYF.

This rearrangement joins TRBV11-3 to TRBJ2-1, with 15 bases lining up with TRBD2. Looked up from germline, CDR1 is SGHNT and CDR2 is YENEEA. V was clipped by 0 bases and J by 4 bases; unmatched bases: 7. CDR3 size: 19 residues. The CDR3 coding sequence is TGTGCCAGCAGCTTAGATGGACTAGCGGGAGGGGAAGGGTACAATGAGCAGTTCTTC. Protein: CASSLDGLAGGEGYNEQFF.

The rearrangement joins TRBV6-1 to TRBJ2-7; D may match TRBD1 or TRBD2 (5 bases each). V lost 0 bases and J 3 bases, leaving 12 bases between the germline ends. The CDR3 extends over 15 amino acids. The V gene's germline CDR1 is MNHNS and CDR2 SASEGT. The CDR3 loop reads CASSEAGVRVYEQYF. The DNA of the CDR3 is TGTGCCAGCAGTGAAGCGGGGGTCAGGGTCTACGAGCAGTACTTC.

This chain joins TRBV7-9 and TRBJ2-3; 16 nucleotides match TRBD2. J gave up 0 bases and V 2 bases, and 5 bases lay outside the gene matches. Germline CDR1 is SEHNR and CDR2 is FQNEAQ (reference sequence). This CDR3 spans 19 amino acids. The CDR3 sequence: CASSLPGTSGGASTDTQYF. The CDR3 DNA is TGTGCCAGCAGCTTACCCGGGACTAGCGGGGGGGCCAGCACAGATACGCAGTATTTT.

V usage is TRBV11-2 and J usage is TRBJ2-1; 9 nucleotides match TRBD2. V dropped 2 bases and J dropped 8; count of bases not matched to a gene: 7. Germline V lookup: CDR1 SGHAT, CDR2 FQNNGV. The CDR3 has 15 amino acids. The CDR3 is CASSLSRTSVDEQFF. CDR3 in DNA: TGTGCCAGCAGCTTATCGCGGACTAGCGTCGATGAGCAGTTCTTC. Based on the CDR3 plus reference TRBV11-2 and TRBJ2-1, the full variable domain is EAGVAQSPRYKIIEKRQSVAFWCNPISGHATLYWYQQILGQGPKLLIQFQNNGVVDDSQLPKDRFSAERLKGVDSTLKIQPAKLEDSAVYLCASSLSRTSVDEQFFGPGTRLTVL.

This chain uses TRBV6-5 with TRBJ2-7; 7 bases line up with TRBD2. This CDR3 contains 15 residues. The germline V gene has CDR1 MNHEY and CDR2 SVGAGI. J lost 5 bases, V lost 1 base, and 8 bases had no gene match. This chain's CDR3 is CASSYWEGGLNEQYF. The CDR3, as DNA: TGTGCCAGCAGTTACTGGGAGGGAGGGCTCAACGAGCAGTACTTC.

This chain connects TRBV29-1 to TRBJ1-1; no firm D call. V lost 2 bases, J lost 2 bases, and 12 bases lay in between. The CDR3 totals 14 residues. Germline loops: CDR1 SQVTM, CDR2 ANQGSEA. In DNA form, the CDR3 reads TGCAGCGTTGAAATTTTGTGGCCAAACACTGAAGCTTTCTTT. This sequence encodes CSVEILWPNTEAFF.

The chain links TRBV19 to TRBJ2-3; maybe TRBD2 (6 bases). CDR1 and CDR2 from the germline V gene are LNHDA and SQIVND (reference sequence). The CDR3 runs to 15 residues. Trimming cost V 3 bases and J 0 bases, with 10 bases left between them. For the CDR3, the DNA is TGTGCCAGTAGTATCGTAGCGGCTAGCACAGATACGCAGTATTTT. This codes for CASSIVAASTDTQYF.

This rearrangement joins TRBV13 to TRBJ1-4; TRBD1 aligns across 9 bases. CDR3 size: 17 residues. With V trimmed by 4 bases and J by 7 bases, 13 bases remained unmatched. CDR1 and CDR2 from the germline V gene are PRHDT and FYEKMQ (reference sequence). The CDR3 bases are TGTGCCAGCAGCTCCACCGGGACAGGGTTGCGGGGTGAAAAACTGTTTTTT. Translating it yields CASSSTGTGLRGEKLFF.

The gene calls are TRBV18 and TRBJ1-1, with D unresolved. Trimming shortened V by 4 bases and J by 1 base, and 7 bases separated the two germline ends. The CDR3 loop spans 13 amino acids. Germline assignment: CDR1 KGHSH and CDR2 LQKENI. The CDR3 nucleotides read TGTGCCAGCTCACACGACACGAACACTGAAGCTTTCTTT. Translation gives CASSHDTNTEAFF. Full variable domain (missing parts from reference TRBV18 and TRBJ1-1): NAGVMQNPRHLVRRRGQEARLRCSPMKGHSHVYWYRQLPEEGLKFMVYLQKENIIDESGMPKERFSAEFPKEGPSILRIQQVVRGDSAAYFCASSHDTNTEAFFGQGTRLTVV.

The DNA of the CDR3 is TGTGCCTGGAGGGTCTCTAGTGCTGAAGGGTTCTACGAGCAGTACTTC. It codes for CAWRVSSAEGFYEQYF. The chain uses TRBV30 and TRBJ2-7; unclear D gene. The germline V and J ends were trimmed by 3 bases and 3 bases, with 21 bases remaining between them. This CDR3 contains 16 residues. Germline lookup yields CDR1 GTSNPN and CDR2 SVGIG (reference sequence).

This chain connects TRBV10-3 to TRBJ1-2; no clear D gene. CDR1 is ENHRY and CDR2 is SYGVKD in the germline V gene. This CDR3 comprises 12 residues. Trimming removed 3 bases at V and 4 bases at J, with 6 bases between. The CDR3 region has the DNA TGTGCCATCAGTGATACAGCCTATGGCTACACCTTC. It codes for CAISDTAYGYTF.